Sequencing of this TCR beta chain was carried out in a study of shared clonotypes between healthy human individuals (dated by TCRdb to 2020 to 2021). Background on the whole study: A couple of women and a few men aged 18 to 49 years were included in the cohort. To estimate repertoire size and how much clonotype sharing occurs between individuals, the study deeply sequenced the blood TCR repertoires of five healthy adults. To increase sequencing depth and limit assay-specific biases, TCR repertoire library preparation and sequencing were carried out by different laboratories using diverse techniques. Leukapheresis yielded between about 0.85 and 9.5 billion PBMCs per donor. Here is what the overall study found, with its caveats: Pairwise subsampling led to the expectation that sequencing depth would affect the degree of clonotype sharing among donors. Because the study included a small number of donors, the genetic and exposure-history diversity represented was limited. Sampling was restricted to blood, and TCR repertoires in tissue are likely to differ from TCR repertoires in blood.

Using the deep immunoSEQ assay, multiplex PCR amplified TCR CDR3 regions from genomic DNA. Extracted genomic DNA from each cell subset was distributed evenly across all wells of several immunoSEQ 96-well plates, and each plate was treated as a replicate. For unsorted PBMC, 300 ng of genomic DNA, equivalent to around 30,000 T cell genomes, went into each replicate PCR. Ten immunoSEQ deep assay plates were used to sequence unsorted PBMC genomic DNA. Purified libraries were measured with a Qubit 3.0 fluorometer, size-checked on a Bioanalyzer 2100, and measured again with the KAPA Library Quantification kit. Every immunoSEQ 96-well plate was sequenced on a dedicated single-read 150-cycle Illumina NextSeq 550 flow cell. The published analysis was carried out like this. Because the immunoSEQ output included only junctional sequences and no quality scores, the filtering could not be the same as the filtering used for full-length reads. To assign V/J genes and CDR3, sequences were annotated using PyIR, a Python wrapper for IgBLAST v1.9, with IMGT germline references. Reads with weak V/J assignments (E-value above 1e-6), missing CDR3, stop codons, out-of-frame junctions, or ambiguous translated residues were removed. A V3J clonotype was defined by an identical inferred V gene, J gene, and CDR3 amino acid sequence. The percentage overlap between two repertoires was calculated by dividing the number of shared unique clonotypes by the size of the smaller repertoire. Three approaches were used to assess repertoire richness: RTK rarefaction, the Chao1 estimator, and Recon v2.1 estimates of unobserved clonotypes. TCRdb obtained this table from immuneACCESS and retained in-frame rearrangements with V and J assigned. These tables miss some clones; where compared with another copy, unresolved V genes account for less than half of the shortfall, and the remainder is unexplained. The D gene and trimming were derived from the DNA, and the V and J assignments and clone size from that table. The sample includes about half a million clones, with 60% to 80% observed a single time. About 12% of the sample is taken by the ten largest.

As concerns this clone: It lacks a known antigen. The record has no base qualities; no much larger clone is one base away.

The germline V gene supplies CDR1 SNHLY and CDR2 FYNNEI. The trim is 3 bases for V and 1 base for J, with a gap of 10 bases between the germline ends. Including cysteine and phenylalanine, the CDR3 has 14 amino acids. Only CDR3 DNA remains: 42 bases, in frame from the first base. The donors were healthy, HIV-negative adults who had no recently reported acute infections or vaccinations. Every donor was a Caucasian adult living in Nashville, Tennessee, USA. For unsorted samples, tens of millions of PBMCs were counted, and genomic DNA was extracted using the QIAamp DNA Blood Mini kit. Blood was collected by leukapheresis, and PBMCs were isolated by Ficoll-Histopaque density gradient centrifugation and then cryopreserved in liquid nitrogen vapor phase.

The receptor comes from a woman aged 40 to 50 in good health. Some clones in this sample may be carry-over from other donors' samples. The sequencing sample was made of PBMCs. The chain employs TRBV2 and TRBJ2-7, with the D gene not clear enough to name. CDR3 protein: CASSEGLMSYEQYF. The DNA sequence is given as TGTGCCAGCAGTGAGGGTTTGATGTCCTACGAGCAGTACTTC.